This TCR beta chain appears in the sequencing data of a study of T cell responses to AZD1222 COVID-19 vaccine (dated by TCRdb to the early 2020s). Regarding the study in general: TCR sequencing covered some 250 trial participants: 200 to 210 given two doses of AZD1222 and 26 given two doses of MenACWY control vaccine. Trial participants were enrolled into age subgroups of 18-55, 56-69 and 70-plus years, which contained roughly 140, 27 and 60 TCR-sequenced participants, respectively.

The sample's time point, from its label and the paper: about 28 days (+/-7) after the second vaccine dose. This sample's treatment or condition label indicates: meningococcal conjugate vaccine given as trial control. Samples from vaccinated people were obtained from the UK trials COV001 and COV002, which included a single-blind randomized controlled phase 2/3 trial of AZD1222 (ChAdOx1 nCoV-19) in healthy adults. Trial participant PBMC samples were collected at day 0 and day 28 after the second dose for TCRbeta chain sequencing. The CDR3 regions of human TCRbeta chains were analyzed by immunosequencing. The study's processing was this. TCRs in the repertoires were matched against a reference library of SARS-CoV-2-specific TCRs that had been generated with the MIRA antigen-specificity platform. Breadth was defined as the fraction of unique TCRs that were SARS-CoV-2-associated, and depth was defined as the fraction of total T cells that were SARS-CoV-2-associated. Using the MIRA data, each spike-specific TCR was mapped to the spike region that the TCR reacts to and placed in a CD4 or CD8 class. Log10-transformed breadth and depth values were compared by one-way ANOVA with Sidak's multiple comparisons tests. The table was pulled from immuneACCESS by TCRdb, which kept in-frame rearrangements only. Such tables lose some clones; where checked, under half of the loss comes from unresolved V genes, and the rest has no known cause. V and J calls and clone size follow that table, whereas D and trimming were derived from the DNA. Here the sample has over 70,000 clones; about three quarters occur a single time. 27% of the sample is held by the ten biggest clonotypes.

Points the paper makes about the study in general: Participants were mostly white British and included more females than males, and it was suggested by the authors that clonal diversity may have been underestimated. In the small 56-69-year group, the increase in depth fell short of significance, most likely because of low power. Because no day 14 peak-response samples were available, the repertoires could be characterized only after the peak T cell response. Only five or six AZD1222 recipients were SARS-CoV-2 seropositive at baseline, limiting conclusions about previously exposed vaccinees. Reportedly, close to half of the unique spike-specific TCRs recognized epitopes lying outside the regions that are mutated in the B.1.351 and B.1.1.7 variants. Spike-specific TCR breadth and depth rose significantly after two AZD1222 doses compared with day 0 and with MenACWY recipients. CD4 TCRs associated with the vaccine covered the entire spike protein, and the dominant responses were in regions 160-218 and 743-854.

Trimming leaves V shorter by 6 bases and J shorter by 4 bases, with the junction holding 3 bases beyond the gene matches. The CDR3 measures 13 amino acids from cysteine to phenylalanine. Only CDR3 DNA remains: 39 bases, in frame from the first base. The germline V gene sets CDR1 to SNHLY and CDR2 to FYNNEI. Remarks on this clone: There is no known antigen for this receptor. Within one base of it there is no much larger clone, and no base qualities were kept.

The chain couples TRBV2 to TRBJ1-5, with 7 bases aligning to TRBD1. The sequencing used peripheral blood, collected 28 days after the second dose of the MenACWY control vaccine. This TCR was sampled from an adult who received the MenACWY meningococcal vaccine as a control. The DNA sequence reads TGTGCCAGCAGGAGGGGGCCGAATCAGCCCCAGCATTTT. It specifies CASRRGPNQPQHF.